A single sample gave rise to the 32 T cell receptor beta chains below, sequenced in a study of T cell clonality in common variable immunodeficiency. For these TCRs, the target antigens are not known. Whole-study results and caveats: Reportedly, TCR beta sequences from common variable immunodeficiency showed fewer deletions and N-nucleotide insertions.

Clones were read by immunoSEQ multiplex PCR, and TCRdb kept only the in-frame ones, dropping some. The sample shows tens of thousands of clones, none of them appearing just once. Input material: peripheral blood mononuclear cells. The source of these receptors is a human donor with common variable immunodeficiency.

Note on this clone: The sequence runs out 3 residues before the end of the CDR3; the remainder is reconstructed from the germline J gene. J is TRBJ2-5 and V is TRBV6-2 or TRBV6-3; tentatively, D is TRBD1 (6 bases). The CDR3 contains 13 residues. Trimming cost V 2 bases and J 7 bases, with 11 bases left between them. Germline values: CDR1 MNHEY, CDR2 SVGEGT. The CDR3 here is CASSYTGPGTQYF. The sequenced part of the CDR3 DNA is TGTGCCAGCAGTTACACAGGGCCCGGGACC.

This clone has only a few counts. The read terminates 3 residues ahead of where the CDR3 ends, so the germline J gene completes it. The rearrangement joins TRBV2 to TRBJ1-4, with D uncertain. The CDR3 loop spans 15 amino acids. Per germline, CDR1 SNHLY and CDR2 FYNNEI. Trimming shortened V by 5 bases and J by 8 bases, and 18 bases separated the two germline ends. CDR3 region: CASSQRLGGGEKLFF. The part of the CDR3 DNA that was read is TGTGCCAGCAGTCAAAGGCTAGGCGGAGGCGAAAAA.

The table lists this clone with a few counts. Read coverage stops 3 residues before the CDR3 terminus; the germline J gene supplies the remainder. This chain connects TRBV20-1 to TRBJ2-7; TRBD2 might be the D (6 bases). The V end was cut by 5 bases, the J end by 0 bases, with 26 bases between. CDR1 is DFQATT and CDR2 is SNEGSKA in the germline V gene (reference sequence). The CDR3 sequence is 18 residues long. The CDR3 bases that were read are TGCAGTGCTCCAAAGGCGGGGCATACAGGAACCTCCTCCTACGAG. It translates to CSAPKAGHTGTSSYE. The full CDR3 reads CSAPKAGHTGTSSYEQYF.

This clone occurred a few times. The CDR3 DNA, read in part, is TGTGCCAGCAGCCCCGCGGGACAGGGGGCGTACGAG. Translating gives CASSPAGQGAYE. In full, the CDR3 reads CASSPAGQGAYEQYF. The chain is built from TRBV5-5 and TRBJ2-7; TRBD1 matches at 12 bases. The read is 3 residues too short to cover the CDR3 end, so that end is filled in from the germline J gene. V shed 4 bases and J 4 bases; nucleotides not matched to a gene: 6. The CDR3 is 15 amino acids. Germline CDR1 is SGHKS and CDR2 is YYEKEE (reference sequence).

With regard to this clone: The CDR3 end falls 3 residues outside the read, so it is completed with the germline J gene. The chain links TRBV19 to TRBJ2-1; 10 bases match TRBD2. V trimming: 7 bases; J trimming: 6 bases; junction bases outside the gene matches: 12. The CDR3 covers 16 residues. From germline, CDR1 is LNHDA and CDR2 SQIVND (reference sequence). The CDR3 is CASTQNPSGRANEQFF. CDR3 bases read: TGTGCCAGTACCCAAAATCCCAGCGGGAGGGCCAATGAG.

This clone was recorded a few times. The read ends 3 residues before the CDR3 terminus; that terminus is restored from the germline J gene. This chain joins TRBV7-3 and TRBJ1-3, with TRBD1 matching over 10 bases. J lost 4 bases, V lost 5 bases, and 8 bases had no gene match. This CDR3 has 16 amino acids. Germline CDR1 reads SGHTA; CDR2 reads FQGTGA. The CDR3 reads CASSRDRGQSGNTIYF. CDR3 DNA (partial): TGTGCCAGCAGCCGCGACAGGGGGCAATCCGGAAACACC.

This clone was counted at least ten times. The read halts 3 residues ahead of the CDR3 end, with the missing end drawn from the germline J gene. This sequence joins TRBV6-4 and TRBJ1-5, with TRBD1 matching 9 bases. From germline, CDR1 is MRHNA and CDR2 SNTAGT. The V gene end was trimmed by 4 bases and the J gene end by 6 bases; junction bases not matched to a gene: 4. The CDR3 is 14 amino acids. The covered CDR3 bases are TGTGCCAGCAGTGGGACAGGGGTAGCTCAGCCC. This gives the protein CASSGTGVAQP. The whole CDR3 protein reads CASSGTGVAQPQHF.

A word on this clone: Read data end 3 residues before the CDR3 end; the end is taken from the germline J gene. The genes are TRBV19 and TRBJ2-7, with 7 nucleotides matching TRBD1. Germline assignment: CDR1 LNHDA and CDR2 SQIVND (reference sequence). This CDR3 has 16 residues. V lost 4 bases to trimming and J lost 0 bases; unmatched junction nucleotides: 9. This CDR3 is CASSTRDSQSSYEQYF. CDR3 DNA (partial): TGTGCCAGTAGTACCCGGGACAGCCAGAGCTCCTACGAG.

This chain's CDR3 is CASNLLAEWYQETQYF. CDR3 DNA (partial): TGTGCCAGCAACCTCCTAGCGGAATGGTACCAAGAGACC. The chain combines TRBV6-4 with TRBJ2-5; 7 nucleotides agree with TRBD2. From the germline J gene comes the end of the CDR3, since the read stops 3 residues before it. This CDR3 has 16 residues. CDR1 is MRHNA, CDR2 SNTAGT, per germline. The V and J ends lost 7 bases and 0 bases, in that order; junction bases with no gene match: 11.

This clone has just a few counts. The read ends 3 residues shy of where the CDR3 ends; the end is completed using the germline J gene. The chain uses TRBV2 and TRBJ2-7, with D maybe TRBD2 (6 bases). The CDR3 contains 14 residues. Germline CDR1 and CDR2: SNHLY and FYNNEI. The V gene lost 6 bases and the J gene lost 3 bases, with 15 bases spanning the gap. This chain's CDR3 is CASSGDLGNYEQYF. Partial CDR3 DNA: TGTGCCAGCAGCGGGGACTTAGGGAACTACGAG.

This clone was seen a few times. Read coverage stops 3 residues before the CDR3 terminus; the germline J gene supplies the remainder. The J gene is TRBJ2-3, the V gene TRBV19, with D tentatively TRBD1 (8 bases). The germline V gene has CDR1 LNHDA and CDR2 SQIVND (reference sequence). The CDR3 totals 14 residues. CDR3 loop: CASREDRAAYAQYF. CDR3 DNA (partial): TGTGCCAGTCGGGAGGACAGGGCCGCTTACGCG.

Note on this clone: The CDR3 end is not reached by the read, which stops 3 residues before it; the germline J gene fills it in. The rearrangement joins TRBV5-1 to TRBJ2-7; the D is unclear. Trimming took 2 bases from V and 3 from J, leaving 12 bases between them. Germline CDR1 reads SGHRS; CDR2 reads YFSETQ. The CDR3 is 14 residues long. The CDR3 protein is CASSFGASSYEQYF. The part of the CDR3 DNA that was read is TGCGCCAGCAGCTTTGGTGCTAGTAGCTACGAG.

Judged by abundance, this clone is medium-sized. The CDR3 end is not reached by the read, which stops 3 residues before it; the germline J gene fills it in. The V call is TRBV20-1, the J call TRBJ2-6; either TRBD1 or TRBD2 may fit D (5 bases each). Trimming pared 6 bases from V and 1 base from J, leaving 10 bases between. Germline CDR1 and CDR2: DFQATT and SNEGSKA (reference sequence). The CDR3 contains 14 residues. The covered CDR3 bases are TGCAGTGCAAAGAGGGGTTCTGGGGCCAACGTC. This codes for CSAKRGSGANV. The entire CDR3 protein reads CSAKRGSGANVLTF.

A note on this clone: The read finishes 3 residues shy of the CDR3 end, and the germline J gene is used to complete it. This chain uses TRBV11-2 with TRBJ2-1, with TRBD2 identical over 11 bases. The V gene end was trimmed by 5 bases and the J gene end by 5 bases; junction bases not matched to a gene: 5. Germline V gives CDR1 SGHAT, CDR2 FQNNGV. The CDR3 runs to 15 residues. The part of the CDR3 DNA that was read is TGTGCCAGCAGCCGAGCTAGCGGGAGGAACAATGAG. Amino acids: CASSRASGRNNE. The whole CDR3 region reads CASSRASGRNNEQFF.

This clone was counted many times. Read sequence stops 3 residues before the CDR3 end, and the germline J gene provides the missing end. The chain combines TRBV20-1 with TRBJ2-1; TRBD2 matches at 8 bases. CDR3 length: 14 residues. V was pared by 4 bases and J by 7 bases, with 9 bases of the junction left unmatched. The germline V gene has CDR1 DFQATT and CDR2 SNEGSKA (reference sequence). This CDR3 reads CSATTSGRLNEQFF. The covered CDR3 bases are TGCAGTGCTACGACCAGCGGGAGACTGAATGAG.

On this clone itself: The observed sequence ends 3 residues before the CDR3 terminus, with the missing tail filled in from the germline J gene. The rearrangement links TRBV7-9 to TRBJ2-3, with 14 positions matching TRBD2. J was trimmed by 6 bases and V by 5 bases; bases with no gene match: 4. The CDR3 loop spans 15 amino acids. CDR1 and CDR2 (germline): SEHNR, FQNEAQ (reference sequence). Here the CDR3 reads CASSVGTSGSDTQYF. CDR3 DNA (partial): TGTGCCAGCAGCGTTGGGACTAGCGGGAGCGATACG. The whole variable domain, remainder taken from reference TRBV7-9 and TRBJ2-3, is DTGVSQNPRHKITKRGQNVTFRCDPISEHNRLYWYRQTLGQGPEFLTYFQNEAQLEKSRLLSDRFSAERPKGSFSTLEIQRTEQGDSAMYLCASSVGTSGSDTQYFGPGTRLTVL.

This clone was observed many times. The read stops 3 residues short of the end of the CDR3; the missing end is completed from the germline J gene. This sequence joins TRBV14 and TRBJ2-3; D possibly corresponds to TRBD2 (6 bases). The V end lost 6 bases, the J end lost 1 base, and 11 bases lay between the germline ends. Looked up from germline, CDR1 is SGHDN and CDR2 is FVKESK. The length of the CDR3 is 14 residues. CDR3 DNA, as far as it was read: TGTGCCAGCAGGCGGGACTTACGCACAGATACG. Translating gives CASRRDLRTDT. The complete CDR3 reads CASRRDLRTDTQYF.

This clone is classed as medium-sized. The read falls 3 residues short of the CDR3 end, and the missing part is taken from the germline J gene. V and J are TRBV5-1 and TRBJ2-2, with D possibly TRBD1 on 6 matching bases. This CDR3 region has 14 residues. Germline V gives CDR1 SGHRS, CDR2 YFSETQ. Trimming removed 3 bases from V and 2 bases from J, with 8 bases in between. This CDR3 is CASSWDKNTGELFF. Partial CDR3 DNA: TGCGCCAGCAGCTGGGACAAAAACACCGGGGAG.

Concerning this clone itself: From the germline J gene comes the end of the CDR3, since the read stops 3 residues before it. V is TRBV20-1 and J is TRBJ1-4, with 9 bases matching TRBD1. This CDR3 region has 13 residues. Germline values: CDR1 DFQATT, CDR2 SNEGSKA (reference sequence). J gave up 6 bases and V 6 bases, and 5 bases lay outside the gene matches. CDR3: CSALGQGDEKLFF. The part of the CDR3 DNA that was read is TGCAGTGCACTGGGACAGGGAGATGAAAAA.

As regards this clone: The sequenced fragment ends 3 residues before the CDR3 boundary, so the rest is inferred from the germline J gene. The chain is built from TRBV2 and TRBJ2-5; 8 bases are a match to TRBD1. V gave up 5 bases and J gave up 4 bases; unmatched junction bases: 6. Germline V lookup: CDR1 SNHLY, CDR2 FYNNEI. The CDR3 loop spans 14 amino acids. The covered CDR3 bases are TGTGCCAGCAGTTATCAGGGGGCTGGAGAGACC. This sequence encodes CASSYQGAGET. The full CDR3 protein is CASSYQGAGETQYF. Complete variable domain (other parts from reference TRBV2 and TRBJ2-5): EPEVTQTPSHQVTQMGQEVILRCVPISNHLYFYWYRQILGQKVEFLVSFYNNEISEKSEIFDDQFSVERPDGSNFTLKIRSTKLEDSAMYFCASSYQGAGETQYFGPGTRLLVL.

This clone was observed a few times. This CDR3 is CASSRWQGRRDGYTF. CDR3 DNA, as far as it was read: TGTGCCAGCAGCCGGTGGCAGGGAAGGAGGGATGGC. This rearrangement joins TRBV5-6 to TRBJ1-2; possibly TRBD1 for D (5 bases). Sequencing ends 3 residues short of the CDR3 end; the germline J gene provides the rest. CDR1 is SGHDT, CDR2 YYEEEE, per germline. The V gene lost 4 bases and the J gene lost 6 bases, with 19 bases spanning the gap. The CDR3 has 15 amino acids.

This clone was seen repeatedly, ten times or more. The CDR3 extends 3 residues past the end of the read, so its final part is completed from the germline J gene. The chain couples TRBV7-8 to TRBJ2-5; D ambiguous. Germline loops: CDR1 SGHVS, CDR2 FQNEAQ. This CDR3 is built from 14 residues. The V end was cut by 3 bases, the J end by 5 bases, with 13 bases between. CDR3 DNA, as far as it was read: TGTGCCAGCAGCTTGTCGAACGTCAGGGAGACC. It codes for CASSLSNVRET. The whole CDR3 region reads CASSLSNVRETQYF.

This clone was counted between two and nine times. The observed sequence ends 3 residues before the CDR3 terminus, with the missing tail filled in from the germline J gene. This chain joins TRBV19 and TRBJ2-5; D gene unclear. V was cut by 2 bases and J by 4 bases, with 11 bases left in between. This CDR3 has 14 residues. The germline V gene has CDR1 LNHDA and CDR2 SQIVND (reference sequence). The part of the CDR3 DNA that was read is TGTGCCAGTAGTATATGGGCAGGTGGAGAGACC. It translates to CASSIWAGGET. The full CDR3 protein is CASSIWAGGETQYF.

This clone appeared many times. Coverage ceases 3 residues before the CDR3 finishes, and the germline J gene fills in the end. Other DNA sequences within the sample encode an identical CDR3. This chain joins TRBV28 and TRBJ2-3, with 15 bases identical to TRBD2. Germline V CDR1 and CDR2: MDHEN, SYDVKM. The CDR3 runs to 16 residues. J was trimmed by 4 bases and V by 8 bases; bases with no gene match: 7. The CDR3 protein is CASAKWTSGGADTQYF. The sequenced CDR3 bases are TGTGCCAGCGCCAAATGGACTAGCGGGGGGGCAGATACG. Filled out from reference TRBV28 and TRBJ2-3, the complete variable domain reads DVKVTQSSRYLVKRTGEKVFLECVQDMDHENMFWYRQDPGLGLRLIYFSYDVKMKEKGDIPEGYSVSREKKERFSLILESASTNQTSMYLCASAKWTSGGADTQYFGPGTRLTVL.

Concerning this clone itself: From the germline J gene comes the end of the CDR3, since the read stops 3 residues before it. The J gene is TRBJ2-3, the V gene TRBV2; 8 bases agree with TRBD2. With 2 bases clipped from V and 3 bases from J, the junction kept 4 bases outside the gene matches. The CDR3 runs to 15 residues. Looked up from germline, CDR1 is SNHLY and CDR2 is FYNNEI. This CDR3 is CASSERASGTDTQYF. CDR3 DNA (partial): TGTGCCAGCAGTGAAAGGGCTAGCGGGACAGATACG.

This clone was observed a handful of times. The CDR3 is cut off 3 residues early in the read; its end comes from the germline J gene. The same CDR3 is also encoded by other DNA sequences in this sample. The genes are TRBV30 and TRBJ1-1, with TRBD1 as a possible D gene (6 bases). CDR3 length: 13 amino acids. Germline assignment: CDR1 GTSNPN and CDR2 SVGIG (reference sequence). CDR3 DNA (partial): TGTGCCTGGAGTGAGGGGGGGACACGGGAA. It yields the protein CAWSEGGTRE. In full, the CDR3 reads CAWSEGGTREAFF.

Note on this clone: The read finishes 3 residues shy of the CDR3 end, and the germline J gene is used to complete it. The chain employs TRBV19 and TRBJ1-5, with D unresolved. The V gene lost 1 base and the J gene lost 4 bases, with 8 bases spanning the gap. Germline values: CDR1 LNHDA, CDR2 SQIVND (reference sequence). The CDR3 has 14 residues. CDR3 DNA, as far as it was read: TGTGCCAGTAGTATAGGAAGGGTGAATCAGCCC. Its translation is CASSIGRVNQP. The whole CDR3 reads CASSIGRVNQPQHF.

There are many counts of this clone. The read terminates 3 residues ahead of where the CDR3 ends, so the germline J gene completes it. The chain employs TRBV14 and TRBJ2-2, with D hard to call. The germline gives CDR1 SGHDN, CDR2 FVKESK. This CDR3 has 13 residues. V lost 2 bases and J lost 2, with 3 bases in between. Incomplete CDR3 DNA: TGTGCCAGCAGCCAACTAAACACCGGGGAG. This gives the protein CASSQLNTGE. The entire CDR3 protein reads CASSQLNTGELFF.

This clone was counted many times. This may be a read error: a much more frequent sequence differs by one nucleotide. The CDR3 is cut off 3 residues early in the read; its end comes from the germline J gene. The chain carries TRBV7-2 and TRBJ2-3; D not resolved. The CDR3 contains 14 residues. The V and J ends lost 5 bases and 1 base respectively, with 10 bases between them. CDR1 is SGHTA and CDR2 is FQGNSA in the germline V gene. CDR3 amino acids: CASSPARGTDTQYF. The CDR3 bases that were read are TGTGCCAGCAGCCCAGCCCGGGGCACAGATACG.

This clone was found a few times. Read sequence stops 3 residues before the CDR3 end, and the germline J gene provides the missing end. The V call is TRBV7-9, the J call TRBJ2-7; 7 nucleotides line up with TRBD1. The CDR3 is 13 amino acids. CDR1 and CDR2 from the germline V gene are SEHNR and FQNEAQ (reference sequence). V dropped 1 base and J dropped 4; count of bases not matched to a gene: 1. This CDR3 is CASSLDRGYEQYF. The CDR3 DNA, read in part, is TGTGCCAGCAGCTTAGACAGGGGTTACGAG.

In its sample, this clone was seen a few times. The DNA ends 3 residues before the CDR3 does, and the rest of the CDR3 is filled in from the germline J gene. The genes are TRBV2 and TRBJ1-5; possible D gene TRBD1, 6 bases. The CDR3 runs 13 residues. Trimming pared 7 bases from V and 4 bases from J, leaving 11 bases between. Germline-derived CDR1 and CDR2 are SNHLY and FYNNEI. This CDR3 reads CASKKGENQPQHF. CDR3 DNA, as far as it was read: TGTGCCAGCAAAAAGGGGGAAAATCAGCCC.

This clone was detected many times. The CDR3 DNA, read in part, is TGCGCCAGCAGCCCTAGACAGGGTGGTATCTATGGC. Its translation: CASSPRQGGIYG. The complete CDR3 sequence is CASSPRQGGIYGYTF. This chain joins TRBV5-1 and TRBJ1-2, with 7 positions matching TRBD1. With the read ending 3 residues before the CDR3 end, the germline J gene is used to fill in that end. This CDR3 comprises 15 residues. The V gene end was trimmed by 4 bases and the J gene end by 4 bases; junction bases not matched to a gene: 10. Per the germline V gene, CDR1 is SGHRS and CDR2 is YFSETQ.